These T cell receptor beta chains were read from a single sample in a study of CD8 T cells in ankylosing spondylitis. TCRdb called the 5' RACE reads again in MiXCR, with one record for every CDR3 protein. The repertoire includes 300,000 to 400,000 distinct CDR3 sequences, about 15% of them detected once, and about 1.1% sits in the top ten. The sample taken for sequencing was blood, either unsorted or a sorted T cell fraction (not recorded which). The receptor set was obtained from a male donor with ankylosing spondylitis or in good health (not recorded which). Each CDR3 is given with its conserved first and last residue. A D gene is named only where the DNA matches it firmly. A row's size may be missing; if present it is once, few, many or a size class.

clone_size j_call d_call v_call cdr3_nt cdr3_aa
. TRBJ2-3 TRBD2 TRBV20-1 TGCAGTGCTCCAGCCGGGACTAGCGGCACAGATACGCAGTATTTT CSAPAGTSGTDTQYF
many TRBJ2-3 . TRBV12-3/TRBV12-4 TGTGCCAGCAGTTTAAGGGCTACTTCAGGCACAGATACGCAGTATTTT CASSLRATSGTDTQYF
. TRBJ2-1 TRBD2 TRBV4-2 TGTGCCAGCAGCCAAGATCGTGGGAGGGCCAGCGAGCAGTTCTTC CASSQDRGRASEQFF
. TRBJ1-2 TRBD1 TRBV5-5 TGTGCCAGCAGCTTGGCAGGACAGGGGGCAAGAGGCTACACCTTC CASSLAGQGARGYTF
. TRBJ1-6 . TRBV11-3 TGTGCCAGCAGCTTAGCACAGGGCGGACGTTCACCCCTCCACTTT CASSLAQGGRSPLHF
few TRBJ2-5 . TRBV5-1 TGCGCCAGCAGCTTGGGGAATAGGGAAGAGACCCAGTACTTC CASSLGNREETQYF
. TRBJ2-3 TRBD1 TRBV5-6 TGTGCCAGCAGCTCCCTAAAGGACAGGGGCACAGATACGCAGTATTTT CASSSLKDRGTDTQYF
few TRBJ2-2 . TRBV5-1 TGCGCCAGCAGCTTGCTAGGGACGAACACCGGGGAGCTGTTTTTT CASSLLGTNTGELFF
few TRBJ1-3 . TRBV28 TGTGCCAGCAGCCCAACCACACTTACCATATATTTT CASSPTTLTIYF
few TRBJ2-2 . TRBV3-1 TGTGCCAGCAGCCAAGACTCAGGGATGAGGACCGGGGAGCTGTTTTTT CASSQDSGMRTGELFF
. TRBJ2-4 . TRBV6-2/TRBV6-3 TGTGCCAGCAGTTACAGGGCAGGGGCTAACAAAAACATTCAGTACTTC CASSYRAGANKNIQYF
. TRBJ1-1 . TRBV5-1 TGCGCCAGCAGCTTGGAAAGGGGAATGGGGACTGAAGCTTTCTTT CASSLERGMGTEAFF
. TRBJ2-7 TRBD2 TRBV20-1 TGCAGTGCGAGAGAGGGAGGGTTCTACGAGCAGTACTTC CSAREGGFYEQYF
few TRBJ2-7 TRBD2 TRBV12-3/TRBV12-4 TGTGCCAGCAGTTTGTGGGCGGGAGCCTCCTACGAGCAGTACTTC CASSLWAGASYEQYF
. TRBJ2-3 . TRBV12-3/TRBV12-4 TGTGCCAGCCAGTCCCCTTATGAGGATACGCAGTATTTT CASQSPYEDTQYF
few TRBJ2-3 . TRBV5-1 TGCGCCAGCATCCGAGGACAGCGCAACACAGATACGCAGTATTTT CASIRGQRNTDTQYF
. TRBJ1-3 . TRBV12-3/TRBV12-4 TGTGCCAGCAGTTCCCCAACAGGCTCTGGAAACACCATATATTTT CASSSPTGSGNTIYF
few TRBJ2-7 . TRBV3-1 TGTGCCAGCACCCCGGACGGCTACGAGCAGTACTTC CASTPDGYEQYF
. TRBJ1-6 . TRBV6-2/TRBV6-3 TGTGCCAGCGGGGATTTCGTAGGTTCACCCCTCCACTTT CASGDFVGSPLHF
. TRBJ1-2 . TRBV7-2 TGTGCCAGCAGCTTAGGGGGCCCCTCTGGCTACACCTTC CASSLGGPSGYTF
. TRBJ2-2 TRBD2 TRBV5-1 TGCGCCAGCAGCTCTACCGGGGGGGCCGCCGGGGAGCTGTTTTTT CASSSTGGAAGELFF
few TRBJ2-2 . TRBV11-2 TGTGCCAGCAGCTTATGGGGGACCACAAACACCGGGGAGCTGTTTTTT CASSLWGTTNTGELFF
. TRBJ1-1 TRBD1 TRBV12-3/TRBV12-4 TGTGCCAGCAGACAGGGGGGGAACACTGAAGCTTTCTTT CASRQGGNTEAFF
. TRBJ1-5 TRBD1 TRBV30 TGTGCCTGGAGTGTACGGACAGGGGGGAATCAGCCCCAGCATTTT CAWSVRTGGNQPQHF
. TRBJ2-3 . TRBV20-1 TGCAGTGCTTTAGGGAGTCCCGGGGATACGCAGTATTTT CSALGSPGDTQYF
. TRBJ2-1 TRBD2 TRBV20-1 TGCAGTGCCCGCCTAGCGGGAGGGCCCTACAATGAGCAGTTCTTC CSARLAGGPYNEQFF
. TRBJ2-7 . TRBV4-2 TGTGCCAGCAGCCAAGAAAGGGACTACGAGCAGTACTTC CASSQERDYEQYF
many TRBJ2-7 TRBD1 TRBV12-3/TRBV12-4 TGTGCCAGCAAACTGGGACAGAGTGGGGCCTACGAGCAGTACTTC CASKLGQSGAYEQYF
few TRBJ2-1 . TRBV3-1 TGTGCCAGCAGTCCCGACAGGCCCTCCCTGGAGCAGTTCTTC CASSPDRPSLEQFF
few TRBJ1-1 . TRBV29-1 TGCAGCGTTGAAGATCGCGCCCGACGGAGGGGAACTGAAGCTTTCTTT CSVEDRARRRGTEAFF
. TRBJ2-1 TRBD2 TRBV5-1 TGCGCCAGCAGCTTGGATGGACTAGTCACCTACAATGAGCAGTTCTTC CASSLDGLVTYNEQFF
few TRBJ1-2 . TRBV9 TGTGCCAGCAGCGTAGAGCCGGGGAATGACTATGGCTACACCTTC CASSVEPGNDYGYTF
. TRBJ1-2 . TRBV12-3/TRBV12-4 TGTGCCAGCAGCACCCGATCCCGGGACAAGTCCAACTATGGCTACACCTTC CASSTRSRDKSNYGYTF
. TRBJ2-2 TRBD1 TRBV25-1 TGTGCCAGCAGTGATCCGGGACAGGGGGCTACCGGGGAGCTGTTTTTT CASSDPGQGATGELFF